The 25 T cell receptor beta chains below all came from one sample that was sequenced in a study of OX40 agonist ivuxolimab in advanced cancers. Produced via immunoSEQ multiplex PCR; TCRdb's table is partial and in-frame only. The sample holds 65,000 to 95,000 clones, roughly nine tenths seen once. The material sequenced was CD4+ or CD8+ T cells sorted from blood, taken in a trial of the OX40 agonist ivuxolimab. The receptors were gathered from an adult with an advanced solid tumor such as melanoma, head and neck, liver or kidney cancer.

This clone was recorded only once. The chain has TRBV15 and TRBJ2-2; D not certain. Germline V CDR1 and CDR2: LNHNV, YYDKDF (reference sequence). This CDR3 has 14 amino acids. Trimming stripped 0 bases from V and 8 bases from J, with 10 bases between. As DNA, the CDR3 is TGTGCCACCAGCAGAGAGATCTCGAGTGGGGAGCTGTTTTTT. This codes for CATSREISSGELFF.

The chain carries TRBV19 and TRBJ1-2, with D perhaps matching TRBD1 (5 bases). Germline V gene sequence: CDR1 LNHDA, CDR2 SQIVND (reference sequence). This CDR3 is 12 amino acids long. Trimming pared 5 bases from V and 8 bases from J, leaving 12 bases between. The CDR3 reads CASSPSTVGYTF. The CDR3 nucleotides read TGTGCCAGTAGTCCTTCGACAGTCGGCTACACCTTC.

CDR3 DNA sequence: TGTGCCAGCAAAGATCGCGGGAGGAGGCGAACCGGGGAGCTGTTTTTT. As protein: CASKDRGRRRTGELFF. The chain has TRBV6-6 and TRBJ2-2; TRBD2 matches at 8 bases. The CDR3 totals 16 residues. The ends lost 7 bases at V and 5 bases at J; junction bases unmatched: 12. The germline CDR1 and CDR2 sequences are MNHNY and SVGAGI (reference sequence).

The chain couples TRBV5-5 to TRBJ1-4; D not resolved. The germline gives CDR1 SGHKS, CDR2 YYEKEE (reference sequence). The CDR3 runs to 17 residues. The V gene lost 2 bases and the J gene lost 3 bases, with 17 bases spanning the gap. The CDR3 DNA sequence: TGTGCCAGCAGCTTAACTGGGCTCTCGCGGGCTAATGAAAAACTGTTTTTT. Amino acids: CASSLTGLSRANEKLFF.

The V gene is TRBV5-1, the J gene TRBJ1-1; D gene ambiguous. Germline V lookup: CDR1 SGHRS, CDR2 YFSETQ. Trimming removed 6 bases at V and 5 bases at J, with 14 bases between. This CDR3 has 13 residues. In nucleotides, the CDR3 is TGCGCCAGCAAATCTGGGGATGGGACTGAAGCTTTCTTT. Translating gives CASKSGDGTEAFF. Full variable domain (remainder filled in from reference TRBV5-1 and TRBJ1-1): KAGVTQTPRYLIKTRGQQVTLSCSPISGHRSVSWYQQTPGQGLQFLFEYFSETQRNKGNFPGRFSGRQFSNSRSEMNVSTLELGDSALYLCASKSGDGTEAFFGQGTRLTVV.

A single count supports this clone. V and J are TRBV5-4 and TRBJ2-7, with D possibly matching TRBD2 (6 bases). The CDR3 contains 12 residues. The V gene lost 2 bases and the J gene lost 12 bases, with 15 bases spanning the gap. CDR1 SGHNT and CDR2 YYREEE come from the germline V gene (reference sequence). CDR3 in amino acids: CASSFLGRDPYF. The CDR3 DNA is TGTGCCAGCAGCTTTTTGGGGCGGGATCCGTACTTC. Full variable domain (missing parts from reference TRBV5-4 and TRBJ2-7): ETGVTQSPTHLIKTRGQQVTLRCSSQSGHNTVSWYQQALGQGPQFIFQYYREEENGRGNFPPRFSGLQFPNYSSELNVNALELDDSALYLCASSFLGRDPYFGPGTRLTVT.

The CDR3 loop is CASSPQTGGTDTQYF. The CDR3 DNA follows: TGTGCCAGCAGTCCTCAGACAGGGGGCACAGATACGCAGTATTTT. The chain combines TRBV2 with TRBJ2-3; 8 bases align to TRBD1. The trim removed 5 bases at V and 1 base at J, leaving 5 bases unmatched. CDR1 is SNHLY and CDR2 is FYNNEI in the germline V gene. This CDR3 has 15 amino acids.

The CDR3 loop reads CASSDRANYGYTF. Written as DNA, the CDR3 is TGTGCCAGCAGTGACAGGGCTAACTATGGCTACACCTTC. This chain connects TRBV2 to TRBJ1-2, with D possibly matching TRBD1 (5 bases). V was shortened by 3 bases and J by 0 bases, with 5 bases between the two germline ends. This CDR3 comprises 13 residues. Per the germline V gene, CDR1 is SNHLY and CDR2 is FYNNEI.

V is TRBV5-1 and J is TRBJ1-1; TRBD1 is a possible D gene (6 bases). Trimming removed 0 bases from V and 9 bases from J, with 18 bases in between. The CDR3 extends over 15 amino acids. The germline CDR1 and CDR2 sequences are SGHRS and YFSETQ. The CDR3, as DNA: TGCGCCAGCAGCTTGGGGGCCTTGACAGGTAGAAAAGCTTTCTTT. Protein: CASSLGALTGRKAFF.

The chain uses TRBV25-1 and TRBJ2-1, with 11 nucleotides matching TRBD2. The CDR3 length is 17 residues. The V and J ends lost 3 bases and 8 bases, in that order; junction bases with no gene match: 12. Germline V gene sequence: CDR1 MGHDK, CDR2 SYGVNS. CDR3 in DNA: TGTGCCAGCAGTGATCTCTCAGTAGCGGGAGGGCTCGATGAGCAGTTCTTC. Translating it yields CASSDLSVAGGLDEQFF.

This clone was recorded only once. This sequence joins TRBV5-4 and TRBJ2-3; TRBD1 matches 8 bases. CDR1 is SGHNT and CDR2 is YYREEE in the germline V gene (reference sequence). J gave up 6 bases and V 5 bases, and 11 bases lay outside the gene matches. The length of the CDR3 is 15 residues. CDR3 in DNA: TGTGCCAGCAGATTAGGCGGGACAGGCGGGGATACGCAGTATTTT. Translated: CASRLGGTGGDTQYF.

The V call is TRBV5-4, the J call TRBJ1-1; D not certain. Trimming cost V 1 base and J 3 bases, with 7 bases left between them. The CDR3 is 13 residues long. Per germline, CDR1 SGHNT and CDR2 YYREEE (reference sequence). CDR3 DNA sequence: TGTGCCAGCAGCTTGAGGCGGCACACTGAAGCTTTCTTT. Protein: CASSLRRHTEAFF.

The chain is built from TRBV29-1 and TRBJ1-4; no definite D call. The CDR3 has 13 amino acids. The V end was cut by 3 bases, the J end by 4 bases, with 9 bases between. Germline CDR1 SQVTM, CDR2 ANQGSEA. The CDR3 sequence: CSVDWIGNEKLFF. CDR3 nucleotides: TGCAGCGTTGATTGGATCGGTAATGAAAAACTGTTTTTT.

This clone was counted between two and nine times. The gene calls are TRBV2 and TRBJ1-6; TRBD1 is a possible D gene (5 bases). The CDR3 consists of 13 residues. Germline CDR1 and CDR2: SNHLY and FYNNEI. Trimming shortened V by 4 bases and J by 6 bases, and 7 bases separated the two germline ends. The CDR3 DNA follows: TGTGCCAGCAGTGTCCAGGGTAATTCACCCCTCCACTTT. Protein sequence: CASSVQGNSPLHF.

The chain combines TRBV18 with TRBJ2-1; 15 bases align to TRBD2. The ends lost 3 bases at V and 2 bases at J; junction bases unmatched: 5. This CDR3 is built from 18 residues. Germline loops: CDR1 KGHSH, CDR2 LQKENI. DNA for the CDR3: TGTGCCAGCTCACCTCGTGGACTAGCGGGAGGGCCCTACAATGAGCAGTTCTTC. It is translated as CASSPRGLAGGPYNEQFF. Full variable domain (outside the CDR3, taken from reference TRBV18 and TRBJ2-1): NAGVMQNPRHLVRRRGQEARLRCSPMKGHSHVYWYRQLPEEGLKFMVYLQKENIIDESGMPKERFSAEFPKEGPSILRIQQVVRGDSAAYFCASSPRGLAGGPYNEQFFGPGTRLTVL.

V usage is TRBV7-2 and J usage is TRBJ2-7, with 7 nucleotides matching TRBD1. CDR3 size: 14 residues. Germline trimming cut 5 bases from V and 4 bases from J; bases unmatched to any gene: 8. Germline CDR1 and CDR2: SGHTA and FQGNSA. CDR3: CASSVRQGLYEQYF. CDR3 sequence (DNA): TGTGCCAGCAGCGTTCGACAGGGTCTATACGAGCAGTACTTC.

V gene TRBV6-5 combines with J gene TRBJ1-2; 7 bases align to TRBD1. V dropped 5 bases and J dropped 8; count of bases not matched to a gene: 8. Germline V gene sequence: CDR1 MNHEY, CDR2 SVGAGI. This CDR3 comprises 13 residues. The CDR3 spells CASSAGQSIGYTF. CDR3 sequence (DNA): TGTGCCAGCAGTGCGGGACAGAGTATAGGCTACACCTTC.

This chain links TRBV5-1 with TRBJ1-4; D ambiguous. CDR3 size: 15 residues. CDR1 is SGHRS, CDR2 YFSETQ, per germline. Trimming stripped 3 bases from V and 7 bases from J, with 16 bases between. CDR3 DNA sequence: TGCGCCAGCAGCTCGTCCGGGCTAGTTGGTGAAAAACTGTTTTTT. It encodes CASSSSGLVGEKLFF. The variable domain in full, completed from reference TRBV5-1 and TRBJ1-4, reads KAGVTQTPRYLIKTRGQQVTLSCSPISGHRSVSWYQQTPGQGLQFLFEYFSETQRNKGNFPGRFSGRQFSNSRSEMNVSTLELGDSALYLCASSSSGLVGEKLFFGSGTQLSVL.

This sequence joins TRBV2 and TRBJ1-5; D unclear. CDR1 and CDR2 (germline): SNHLY, FYNNEI. Trimming left V 4 bases short and J 0 bases short, with 13 bases between. The CDR3 extends over 16 amino acids. The CDR3 DNA is TGTGCCAGCAGTGCTCTCGGGTCTTTTAGCAATCAGCCCCAGCATTTT. It yields the protein CASSALGSFSNQPQHF.

This clone was recorded a few times. The J gene is TRBJ1-4, the V gene TRBV2, with 8 bases identical to TRBD1. The J segment lost 8 bases and the V segment lost 4 bases, leaving 3 bases of the junction unmatched. The CDR3 loop spans 13 amino acids. Germline V gives CDR1 SNHLY, CDR2 FYNNEI. The CDR3 nucleotides are TGTGCCAGCAGTGGCCGGGACAGGGAAAAACTGTTTTTT. As protein: CASSGRDREKLFF.

The J gene is TRBJ1-4, the V gene TRBV5-1; D is undetermined. The CDR3 loop spans 14 amino acids. Germline-derived CDR1 and CDR2 are SGHRS and YFSETQ. Trimming stripped 4 bases from V and 8 bases from J, with 15 bases between. CDR3 DNA: TGCGCCAGCAGCCCCCCGCTCGTGTCAGAAAAACTGTTTTTT. This encodes CASSPPLVSEKLFF.

The CDR3 coding sequence is TGTGCCAGCGTCCTGCAGGGAAACTATAATTCACCCCTCCACTTT. As protein: CASVLQGNYNSPLHF. The chain recombines TRBV2 with TRBJ1-6; D is perhaps TRBD1 (5 bases). Germline CDR1 is SNHLY and CDR2 is FYNNEI. V shed 8 bases and J shed 3 bases, with 14 bases lying between them. CDR3 size: 15 residues.

The chain links TRBV25-1 to TRBJ2-1; 7 nucleotides agree with TRBD2. The CDR3 is made up of 15 amino acids. Germline CDR1 reads MGHDK; CDR2 reads SYGVNS. The V segment lost 6 bases and the J segment 4 bases; nucleotides outside the gene matches: 9. The CDR3 DNA follows: TGTGCCAGCAGACCCAGACTAGCAAAGTACAATGAGCAGTTCTTC. It specifies CASRPRLAKYNEQFF.

This clone was observed a handful of times. The J gene is TRBJ2-5, the V gene TRBV9; D may correspond to TRBD1 or TRBD2 (6 bases each). V was cut by 0 bases and J by 4 bases, with 10 bases left in between. Germline CDR1 and CDR2: SGDLS and YYNGEE. The CDR3 has 14 amino acids. The CDR3, as DNA: TGTGCCAGCAGCGTAGATTGGGGGGCAGAGACCCAGTACTTC. It encodes CASSVDWGAETQYF.

CDR3: CASSFSIGSYEQYV. In DNA form, the CDR3 reads TGTGCCAGCAGCTTCTCGATAGGGTCCTACGAGCAGTACGTC. V usage is TRBV5-4 and J usage is TRBJ2-7; no definite D call. The CDR3 sequence is 14 residues long. Germline V lookup: CDR1 SGHNT, CDR2 YYREEE (reference sequence). Between the trimmed V and J ends, which lost 2 bases and 1 base, there was a span of 10 bases.